These T cell receptor beta chains were read from a single sample in a study of blood T cell repertoires in COVID-19. Generated by immunoSEQ multiplex PCR, the TCRdb table keeps only in-frame clones and is missing some. Counted here are under 75,000 clones, approximately 90% occurring once; the ten biggest clones make up 1.5% to 2%. The specimen was peripheral blood. The receptors derive from a man aged 25 to 40 with acute or convalescent COVID-19. Both conserved end residues are part of each CDR3. The D gene is left open where the match is weak. Not all rows give a size; the values are once, few, many and, for expanded clones, a class.

TRBD1 | TRBJ2-7 | - | TRBV7-2 | TGTGCCAGCAGCTTTTCGGGACAGGGATCCTACGAGCAGTACTTC | CASSFSGQGSYEQYF
- | TRBJ1-1 | - | TRBV7-9 | TGTGCCAGCAGCCCCCGGGGAGACACTGAAGCTTTCTTT | CASSPRGDTEAFF
TRBD1 | TRBJ1-3 | - | TRBV5-6 | TGTGCCAGCAGCTTTTCGGACAGGGGAAGGATCGGAAACACCATATATTTT | CASSFSDRGRIGNTIYF
- | TRBJ2-3 | - | TRBV12-3/TRBV12-4 | TGTGCCAGCAGGGCTAGTGGAGATACGCAGTATTTT | CASRASGDTQYF
- | TRBJ2-3 | - | TRBV7-2 | TGTGCCAGCAGCTTAGTTTTTCAGGATACGCAGTATTTT | CASSLVFQDTQYF
- | TRBJ2-3 | - | TRBV5-1 | TGCGCCAGCAGCTGGAGCGGGACAGGACTTACAGATACGCAGTATTTT | CASSWSGTGLTDTQYF
- | TRBJ1-2 | - | TRBV7-2 | TGTGCCAGCAGCTCCCGCCGGGCGGGGTTCCATGGCTACACCTTC | CASSSRRAGFHGYTF
- | TRBJ1-3 | - | TRBV10-3 | TGTGCCACCCAGGGGCCTGGAAACACCATATATTTT | CATQGPGNTIYF
TRBD1 | TRBJ2-2 | - | TRBV9 | TGTGCCAGCAGCGTACAGGGGGAAAACACCGGGGAGCTGTTTTTT | CASSVQGENTGELFF
- | TRBJ2-1 | once | TRBV21-1 | TGTGCCAGCAGCAAAGCAGACTTAGACAGCCCCGAGATTCACTCCTACAATGAGCAGTTCTTC | CASSKADLDSPEIHSYNEQFF
TRBD1 | TRBJ2-2 | - | TRBV24-1 | TGTGCCACCAGTGATAGGGGGACAGGGGCGGACACCGGGGAGCTGTTTTTT | CATSDRGTGADTGELFF
- | TRBJ1-1 | - | TRBV2 | TGTGCCAGCAGTGACTCTCGACTCCCTGAAGCTTTCTTT | CASSDSRLPEAFF
- | TRBJ1-4 | - | TRBV5-4 | TGTGCCAGCGGGGCGAAGACCGGGGAAAAACTGTTTTTT | CASGAKTGEKLFF
- | TRBJ2-3 | - | TRBV4-3 | TGCGCCAGCAGCCAAGAGACAGCTGTTACGCAGTATTTT | CASSQETAVTQYF
- | TRBJ1-4 | - | TRBV27 | TGTGCCAGCAGAGATACCCCGGGGGGAGGGAATGAAAAACTGTTTTTT | CASRDTPGGGNEKLFF
TRBD1 | TRBJ2-3 | - | TRBV27 | TGTGCCAGCAGATATGACAGGGGACGCACAGATACGCAGTATTTT | CASRYDRGRTDTQYF
- | TRBJ1-2 | - | TRBV9 | TGTGCCAGCAGCGCATCGGACTACTATGGCTACACCTTC | CASSASDYYGYTF
TRBD2 | TRBJ2-3 | - | TRBV29-1 | TGCAGCGTTGATGGTAGCGGGAGTGAATATACGCAGTATTTT | CSVDGSGSEYTQYF
- | TRBJ1-1 | once | TRBV18 | TGTGCCAGCTCACCATCGACACGTAACACTGAAGCTTTCTTT | CASSPSTRNTEAFF
TRBD1 | TRBJ2-4 | - | TRBV7-9 | TGTGCCAGCAGCTTTGGGACAGGGGACATTCAGTACTTC | CASSFGTGDIQYF
TRBD1 | TRBJ2-2 | once | TRBV11-3 | TGTGCCAGCAGCGGTGAACAGGGGGCGGTCGGGGAGCTGTTTTTT | CASSGEQGAVGELFF
- | TRBJ2-3 | few | TRBV4-3 | TGCGCCAGCAGCCAAGAAGTGACTACGGGAAGGACGCAGTATTTT | CASSQEVTTGRTQYF
TRBD1 | TRBJ2-3 | many | TRBV5-1 | TGCGCCAGCAGCGGACAGGGGGTTTCAGATACGCAGTATTTT | CASSGQGVSDTQYF
- | TRBJ2-1 | - | TRBV11-2 | TGTGCCAGCAGCTTAGACCGGACACGATACAATGAGCAGTTCTTC | CASSLDRTRYNEQFF
- | TRBJ2-2 | - | TRBV19 | TGTGCCAGTAGTATCTTACGCACAGGGTCCGGGGAGCTGTTTTTT | CASSILRTGSGELFF
TRBD1 | TRBJ1-5 | - | TRBV4-2 | TGTGCCAGCAGCCGAGGGACAGGGAGTCAGCCCCAGCATTTT | CASSRGTGSQPQHF
TRBD2 | TRBJ2-1 | - | TRBV29-1 | TGCAGCGTTATACGACTAGCGGGGCACAACAATGAGCAGTTCTTC | CSVIRLAGHNNEQFF
- | TRBJ1-4 | - | TRBV5-1 | TGCGCCAGCAGCTTGGGTGGTGACGGAGTAAGGGAAAAACTGTTTTTT | CASSLGGDGVREKLFF
TRBD2 | TRBJ2-1 | once | TRBV7-2 | TGTGCCAGCAGCTTACGGCGGGGGGGCCGAGGGCATGAGCAGTTCTTC | CASSLRRGGRGHEQFF
- | TRBJ2-5 | - | TRBV5-4 | TGTGCCAGCAGCCCGGGGGAACAAGAGACCCAGTACTTC | CASSPGEQETQYF
- | TRBJ2-3 | - | TRBV10-1 | TGCGCCAGTAGAGCTAGGAAACGCGGGGAGAGTACGCAGTATTTT | CASRARKRGESTQYF
TRBD1 | TRBJ1-5 | - | TRBV13 | TGTGCCAGCAGCAAAACCGGGACAGGGCTCCAGCATTTT | CASSKTGTGLQHF
- | TRBJ1-2 | - | TRBV11-2 | TGTGCCAGCAGTACTTCAGGGTATTATGGCTACACCTTC | CASSTSGYYGYTF
- | TRBJ1-2 | - | TRBV10-3 | TGTGCCATCAGTGGAGGCCCCAACTATGGCTACACCTTC | CAISGGPNYGYTF
- | TRBJ2-3 | - | TRBV4-3 | TGCGCCAGCAGCCAAGGAACAGGGACCGGCACAGATACGCAGTATTTT | CASSQGTGTGTDTQYF
TRBD2 | TRBJ2-2 | - | TRBV14 | TGTGCCAGCAGCCAAGCCCTTACGGGGGGGACCGGGGAGCTGTTTTTT | CASSQALTGGTGELFF
- | TRBJ1-4 | - | TRBV28 | TGTGCCAGCAGTGGGCGGGAGACTAATGAAAAACTGTTTTTT | CASSGRETNEKLFF
TRBD1 | TRBJ2-1 | once | TRBV2 | TGTGCCAGCAGGCCCTGGGGACAGGGGGCTGGGGATGAGCAGTTCTTC | CASRPWGQGAGDEQFF
TRBD1 | TRBJ1-1 | - | TRBV6-5 | TGTGCCAGCAGACAGACCGGGACAGGGGTTGAAGCTTTCTTT | CASRQTGTGVEAFF
- | TRBJ1-2 | - | TRBV14 | TGTGCCAGCGCCGAACAGACAAACTATGGCTACACCTTC | CASAEQTNYGYTF
- | TRBJ1-1 | - | TRBV7-2 | TGTGCCAGCAGCTTTCAGGGTAACACTGAAGCTTTCTTT | CASSFQGNTEAFF
TRBD1 | TRBJ1-2 | few | TRBV19 | TGTGCCAGTAGTGTGACAGGGGGCGGCTATGGCTACACCTTC | CASSVTGGGYGYTF
- | TRBJ1-2 | few | TRBV6-5 | TGTGCCAGCAGCCCCGGGAGGAACTATGGCTACACCTTC | CASSPGRNYGYTF
TRBD1 | TRBJ1-1 | - | TRBV5-6 | TGTGCCAGCAGCTTGGGGACAGGGACCCCGAACACTGAAGCTTTCTTT | CASSLGTGTPNTEAFF
- | TRBJ1-1 | - | TRBV28 | TGTGCCAGCAAAACGGGGGGCGCGGGAGAGACTGAAGCTTTCTTT | CASKTGGAGETEAFF
- | TRBJ1-1 | - | TRBV5-1 | TGCGCCAGCAGCTCCAGGGGTGAGATGACTGAAGCTTTCTTT | CASSSRGEMTEAFF
TRBD1 | TRBJ1-2 | few | TRBV6-5 | TGTGCCAGCAGTCAGACAGGGCGATATGGCTACACCTTC | CASSQTGRYGYTF
TRBD1 | TRBJ1-6 | - | TRBV28 | TGTGCCAGCAGTCCCCCGACAGGGGCGACAAATTCACCCCTCCACTTT | CASSPPTGATNSPLHF
TRBD2 | TRBJ2-5 | - | TRBV9 | TGTGCCAGCAGCGCCACCGGGACTAGCGGGGGAGGGTTTCGGGAGACCCAGTACTTC | CASSATGTSGGGFRETQYF
TRBD2 | TRBJ2-1 | once | TRBV28 | TGTGCCAGCAGTTCCCCAGGAGCGGGAGGGGGCAATGAGCAGTTCTTC | CASSSPGAGGGNEQFF
TRBD2 | TRBJ2-1 | - | TRBV29-1 | TGCAGCGCCGGTAGCGGGGGCCTCTTTGGGGAGCAGTTCTTC | CSAGSGGLFGEQFF